This T cell receptor (beta chain) was captured by sequencing in a study of early T cells in non-severe SARS-CoV-2 infection. Whole-study context: Sequencing was performed on bulk RNA from unsorted whole blood, leaving chains unpaired. Study-wide results and caveats: VDJdb matching, biased toward anti-spike CD8 responses, missed private and CD4 specificities.

Comment on this clonotype: The antigen remains undetermined.

The length of the CDR3 is 15 residues. After removal of 4 bases from V and 6 bases from J, the junction contained 13 bases not matched to a gene. Germline assignment: CDR1 SQVTM and CDR2 ANQGSEA. Attached unique molecular identifiers marked individual cDNA molecules. TCRdb reanalysed the 5' RACE reads using MiXCR and keeps one entry per CDR3 protein. The sample has approximately 69,000 distinct CDR3 sequences; roughly 9.4% are singletons. V gene TRBV29-1 combines with J gene TRBJ2-3, with 7 positions matching TRBD1. The sequencing input was whole blood. The sequence was obtained from an adult who was a healthcare worker with PCR-confirmed SARS-CoV-2 infection or an uninfected control (not recorded which). The CDR3 DNA sequence: TGCAGCGTTGCCCGGGACAGCTCGGGTCCGGATACGCAGTATTTT. Its translation is CSVARDSSGPDTQYF.